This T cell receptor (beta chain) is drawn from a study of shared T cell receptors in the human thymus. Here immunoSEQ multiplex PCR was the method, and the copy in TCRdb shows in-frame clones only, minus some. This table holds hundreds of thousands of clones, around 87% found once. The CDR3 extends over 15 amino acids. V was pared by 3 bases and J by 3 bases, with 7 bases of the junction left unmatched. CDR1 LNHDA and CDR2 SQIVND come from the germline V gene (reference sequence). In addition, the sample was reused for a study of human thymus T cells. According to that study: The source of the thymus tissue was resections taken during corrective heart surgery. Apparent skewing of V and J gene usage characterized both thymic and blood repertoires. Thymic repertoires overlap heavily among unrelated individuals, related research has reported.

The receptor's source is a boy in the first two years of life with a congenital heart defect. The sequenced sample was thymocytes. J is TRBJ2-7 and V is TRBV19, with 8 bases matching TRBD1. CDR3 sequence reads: CASSMRPGGFYEQYF. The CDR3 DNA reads TGTGCCAGTAGTATGCGGCCAGGGGGCTTCTACGAGCAGTACTTC. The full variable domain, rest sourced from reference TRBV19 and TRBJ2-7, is DGGITQSPKYLFRKEGQNVTLSCEQNLNHDAMYWYRQDPGQGLRLIYYSQIVNDFQKGDIAEGYSVSREKKESFPLTVTSAQKNPTAFYLCASSMRPGGFYEQYFGPGTRLTVT.